Following are 19 T cell receptor beta chains from one sample sequenced in a study of blood T cell repertoires in COVID-19 (dated by TCRdb to between 2020 and 2021). Preparation of the library involved the immunoSEQ multiplex PCR assay. TCRdb took over this immuneACCESS table, retaining in-frame rearrangements with V and J assigned. Such tables are incomplete; in checked studies, under half of the missing clones stem from an unresolved V gene, and the remainder is unexplained. This sample has roughly 350,000 clones in its table, and 91% of those were observed once. Less than 3.5% of the sample is in the top ten clones. Sample: peripheral blood. The receptor set was obtained from a woman between 18 and 29 years old who had recovered from COVID-19.

The chain carries TRBV7-2 and TRBJ2-5; TRBD1 matches at 11 bases. The CDR3 has 15 residues. V trimming: 5 bases; J trimming: 1 base; junction bases outside the gene matches: 3. CDR1 is SGHTA and CDR2 is FQGNSA in the germline V gene. The CDR3 nucleotides read TGTGCCAGCAGCGCGGACAGGGGGCGCCAAGAGACCCAGTACTTC. Translated, it gives CASSADRGRQETQYF.

The rearrangement joins TRBV28 to TRBJ1-4; possibly TRBD1 for D (6 bases). Looked up from germline, CDR1 is MDHEN and CDR2 is SYDVKM. The length of the CDR3 is 17 residues. Between the trimmed V and J ends, which lost 3 bases and 0 bases, there was a span of 14 bases. The DNA for the CDR3 is TGTGCCAGCAGTTTCTCCACAGGGATTGCAACTAATGAAAAACTGTTTTTT. This codes for CASSFSTGIATNEKLFF.

The rearrangement links TRBV24-1 to TRBJ2-5, with 11 bases identical to TRBD2. Unmatched junction bases numbered 15, after V lost 2 bases and J lost 2 bases. The CDR3 contains 20 residues. CDR1 KGHDR and CDR2 SFDVKD come from the germline V gene. For the CDR3, the DNA is TGTGCCACCAGTGATTGGGTGGCGAGTAGCGGGAGGGCCAATCAAGAGACCCAGTACTTC. Its protein is CATSDWVASSGRANQETQYF.

The chain joins TRBV4-3 to TRBJ1-2, with D perhaps TRBD1 (6 bases). Germline-derived CDR1 and CDR2 are LGHNA and YSLEER. V dropped 5 bases and J dropped 6 bases, with 19 bases sitting between them. This CDR3 region has 15 residues. The CDR3 DNA sequence: TGCGCCAGCAGCTCACAGACAGGATTCAATGATGGCTACACCTTC. This sequence encodes CASSSQTGFNDGYTF.

This chain uses TRBV4-1 with TRBJ2-2, with TRBD1 matching over 9 bases. Germline V lookup: CDR1 MGHRA, CDR2 YSYEKL. CDR3 length equals 16 residues. Trimming took 6 bases from V and 4 from J; bases not matched to a gene: 9. The CDR3 spells CASRHPGQGRTGELFF. The CDR3 nucleotides are TGCGCCAGCAGACATCCGGGACAGGGACGCACCGGGGAGCTGTTTTTT.

The chain carries TRBV5-6 and TRBJ1-2; 8 bases map to TRBD1. CDR3 length: 14 residues. Germline V gene lookup returns CDR1 SGHDT and CDR2 YYEEEE. Trimming at V came to 4 bases and at J to 7 bases, leaving 9 bases not matched to a gene. The CDR3 sequence is CASSLGQGVSGYTF. As DNA, the CDR3 is TGTGCCAGCAGCCTAGGACAGGGTGTGAGTGGCTACACCTTC. The whole variable domain, remainder taken from reference TRBV5-6 and TRBJ1-2, is DAGVTQSPTHLIKTRGQQVTLRCSPKSGHDTVSWYQQALGQGPQFIFQYYEEEERQRGNFPDRFSGHQFPNYSSELNVNALLLGDSALYLCASSLGQGVSGYTFGSGTRLTVV.

V gene TRBV5-4 combines with J gene TRBJ2-1; 7 nucleotides match TRBD2. Per germline, CDR1 SGHNT and CDR2 YYREEE (reference sequence). Trimming at V came to 4 bases and at J to 6 bases, leaving 13 bases not matched to a gene. This CDR3 region has 16 residues. CDR3 loop: CASSPDWGGLGNEQFF. In DNA form, the CDR3 reads TGTGCCAGCAGCCCGGACTGGGGAGGGTTGGGCAATGAGCAGTTCTTC.

The rearrangement links TRBV4-3 to TRBJ2-2; D possibly corresponds to TRBD2 (5 bases). Trimming took off 3 bases at V and 0 bases at J, with 14 bases between the two ends. Germline V gene data show CDR1 as LGHNA and CDR2 as YSLEER. The CDR3 is 17 residues long. CDR3 nucleotide sequence: TGCGCCAGCAGCCAGGGTCTAACGGGAACGAACACCGGGGAGCTGTTTTTT. As protein: CASSQGLTGTNTGELFF.

The chain has TRBV18 and TRBJ2-7; 7 positions match TRBD1. The CDR3 is 14 amino acids. J was trimmed by 7 bases and V by 3 bases; bases with no gene match: 9. The germline gives CDR1 KGHSH, CDR2 LQKENI. CDR3 amino acids: CASSPIEGASEQYV. Written as DNA, the CDR3 is TGTGCCAGCTCACCGATTGAGGGGGCGAGTGAGCAGTACGTC.

The chain couples TRBV27 to TRBJ2-3; TRBD2 aligns across 9 bases. CDR3 length: 19 amino acids. The ends lost 2 bases at V and 1 base at J; junction bases unmatched: 13. Germline lookup yields CDR1 MNHEY and CDR2 SMNVEV (reference sequence). CDR3 region: CASSLTFPLLAGRTDTQYF. The CDR3 coding sequence is TGTGCCAGCAGTTTAACCTTCCCTCTACTAGCGGGTCGCACAGATACGCAGTATTTT.

This chain links TRBV10-3 with TRBJ2-3; D is unresolved. Trimming removed 5 bases from V and 3 bases from J, with 12 bases in between. The CDR3 covers 14 residues. Germline CDR1 and CDR2: ENHRY and SYGVKD. CDR3 residues: CAISLPRNTDTQYF. CDR3 in DNA: TGTGCCATCAGTCTACCTAGAAATACAGATACGCAGTATTTT.

The rearrangement uses TRBV2 and TRBJ1-2, with D hard to call. The CDR3 sequence is 14 residues long. Germline V gene lookup returns CDR1 SNHLY and CDR2 FYNNEI. V lost 7 bases and J lost 2, with 14 bases in between. This CDR3 reads CASTPAGRNYGYTF. CDR3 in DNA: TGTGCCAGCACCCCAGCGGGGAGAAACTATGGCTACACCTTC.

The V call is TRBV10-3, the J call TRBJ2-3, with a possible D match to TRBD2 (6 bases). This CDR3 has 14 amino acids. Germline CDR1 ENHRY, CDR2 SYGVKD. V was clipped by 5 bases and J by 0 bases, with 9 bases between them. CDR3 in amino acids: CAISRERSTDTQYF. CDR3 nucleotides: TGTGCCATCAGTCGGGAGCGCAGCACAGATACGCAGTATTTT.

This chain connects TRBV5-6 to TRBJ2-2, with 7 bases fitting TRBD2. With 0 bases clipped from V and 3 bases from J, the junction kept 8 bases outside the gene matches. The CDR3 covers 17 residues. Germline CDR1 is SGHDT and CDR2 is YYEEEE. CDR3 protein: CASSLVGGGGYTGELFF. The CDR3, as DNA: TGTGCCAGCAGCTTGGTGGGCGGCGGGGGATACACCGGGGAGCTGTTTTTT.

The J gene is TRBJ2-3, the V gene TRBV9; D not certain. CDR1 and CDR2 from the germline V gene are SGDLS and YYNGEE. The CDR3 has 14 residues. V lost 0 bases and J lost 2, with 7 bases in between. CDR3 coding DNA: TGTGCCAGCAGCGTAGGGCGGTACACAGATACGCAGTATTTT. It is translated as CASSVGRYTDTQYF.

This rearrangement joins TRBV27 to TRBJ2-1, with 11 positions matching TRBD2. The CDR3 runs 15 residues. The V and J ends lost 6 bases and 3 bases, in that order; junction bases with no gene match: 4. Germline V gene sequence: CDR1 MNHEY, CDR2 SMNVEV (reference sequence). CDR3 in DNA: TGTGCCAGCAGGACCGGACTAGCGGGCTACAATGAGCAGTTCTTC. This translates into CASRTGLAGYNEQFF.

V and J are TRBV10-3 and TRBJ1-5; 7 bases agree with TRBD1. V was pared by 4 bases and J by 7 bases, with 4 bases of the junction left unmatched. Germline V gene data show CDR1 as ENHRY and CDR2 as SYGVKD. The CDR3 runs 13 residues. The CDR3 nucleotides are TGTGCCATCAGTGGTGACAGGGACCAGCCCCAGCATTTT. As protein: CAISGDRDQPQHF.

This chain joins TRBV5-5 and TRBJ1-3, with TRBD1 matching over 9 bases. This CDR3 spans 16 amino acids. CDR1 and CDR2 from the germline V gene are SGHKS and YYEKEE (reference sequence). Trimming cost V 7 bases and J 4 bases; bases outside gene matches: 12. CDR3 sequence (DNA): TGTGCCAGCGCCCGGGACAGGGAGTCAGCAGGAAACACCATATATTTT. Encoded protein: CASARDRESAGNTIYF.

The rearrangement joins TRBV2 to TRBJ2-3; no definite D call. There are 14 residues in the CDR3. The germline CDR1 and CDR2 sequences are SNHLY and FYNNEI. V was pared by 1 base and J by 1 base, with 6 bases between. CDR3 loop: CASSEDLGTDTQYF. In DNA, the CDR3 is TGTGCCAGCAGTGAAGATCTAGGCACAGATACGCAGTATTTT.